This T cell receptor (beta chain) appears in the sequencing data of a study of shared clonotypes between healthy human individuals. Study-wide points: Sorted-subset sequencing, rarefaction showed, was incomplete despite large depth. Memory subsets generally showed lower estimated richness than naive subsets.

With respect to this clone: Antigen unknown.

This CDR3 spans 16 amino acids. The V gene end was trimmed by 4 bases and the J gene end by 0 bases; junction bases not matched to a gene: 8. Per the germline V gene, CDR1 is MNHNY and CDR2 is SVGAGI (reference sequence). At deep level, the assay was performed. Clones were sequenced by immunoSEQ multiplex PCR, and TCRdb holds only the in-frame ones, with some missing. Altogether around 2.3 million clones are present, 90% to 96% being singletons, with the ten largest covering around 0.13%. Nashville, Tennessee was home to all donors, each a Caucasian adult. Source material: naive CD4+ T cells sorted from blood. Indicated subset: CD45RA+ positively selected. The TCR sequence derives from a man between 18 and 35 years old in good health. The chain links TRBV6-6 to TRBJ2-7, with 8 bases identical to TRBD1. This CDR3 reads CASSSTGALLSYEQYF. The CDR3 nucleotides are TGTGCCAGCAGTTCGACAGGGGCCCTCCTCTCCTACGAGCAGTACTTC.